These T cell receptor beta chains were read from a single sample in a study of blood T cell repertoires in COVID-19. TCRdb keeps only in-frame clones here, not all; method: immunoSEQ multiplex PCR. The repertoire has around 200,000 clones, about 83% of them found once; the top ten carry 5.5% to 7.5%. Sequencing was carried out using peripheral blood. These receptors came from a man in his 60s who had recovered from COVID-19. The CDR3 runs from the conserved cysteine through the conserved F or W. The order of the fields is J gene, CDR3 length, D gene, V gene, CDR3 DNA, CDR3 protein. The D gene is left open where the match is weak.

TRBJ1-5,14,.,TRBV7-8,TGTGCCAGCAGCTCACAGGTGAACAATCAGCCCCAGCATTTT,CASSSQVNNQPQHF
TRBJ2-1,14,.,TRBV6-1,TGTGCCAGCAGTGAAATGGCCTCCTACAATGAGCAGTTCTTC,CASSEMASYNEQFF
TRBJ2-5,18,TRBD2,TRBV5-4,TGTGCCAGCACCCTGGGCTCCCCGGGACTAGCGGGGGGGGAGACCCAGTACTTC,CASTLGSPGLAGGETQYF
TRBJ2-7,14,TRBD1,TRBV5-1,TGCGCCAGCAGCCTTAGGGACAGTCAATACGAGCAGTACTTC,CASSLRDSQYEQYF
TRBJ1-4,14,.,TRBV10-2,TGCGCCAGCACCTCGGGAGCAACTAATGAAAAACTGTTTTTT,CASTSGATNEKLFF
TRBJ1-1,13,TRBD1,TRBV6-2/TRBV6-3,TGTGCCAGCAGTGGCGGACAGGGGGCTGAAGCTTTCTTT,CASSGGQGAEAFF
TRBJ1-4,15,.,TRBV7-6,TGTGCCAGCAGCTTGCTCGCAGGTTATAATGAAAAACTGTTTTTT,CASSLLAGYNEKLFF
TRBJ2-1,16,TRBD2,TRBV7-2,TGTGCCAGCAGCTTGGGCGGGACTACAGGAATGAATGAGCAGTTCTTC,CASSLGGTTGMNEQFF
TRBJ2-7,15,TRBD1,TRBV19,TGTGCCAGTAGTACCGGACAGGGGGCGCCCGGCGAGCAGTACTTC,CASSTGQGAPGEQYF
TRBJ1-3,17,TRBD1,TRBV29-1,TGCAGCGTTGAAGATCCGAGGGACAGGGGGCGGGGAAACACCATATATTTT,CSVEDPRDRGRGNTIYF
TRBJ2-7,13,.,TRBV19,TGTGCCAGTAGTATCCTACCGAGCTACGAGCAGTACTTC,CASSILPSYEQYF
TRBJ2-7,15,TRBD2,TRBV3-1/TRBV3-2,TGTGCCAGCAGCCAAGGGGCTAGCGGGAGTTACGAGCAGTACTTC,CASSQGASGSYEQYF
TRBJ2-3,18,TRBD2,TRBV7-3,TGTGCCAGCAGCTTAGAACGGACTAGCGGGGGGGCTCCAGATACGCAGTATTTT,CASSLERTSGGAPDTQYF
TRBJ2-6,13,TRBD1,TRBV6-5,TGTGCCACAGGGGGCCCTGGGGCCAACGTCCTGACTTTC,CATGGPGANVLTF
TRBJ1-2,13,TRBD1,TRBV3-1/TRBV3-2,TGTGCCAGCACCCCCGGGACAGATTTTGGCTACACCTTC,CASTPGTDFGYTF
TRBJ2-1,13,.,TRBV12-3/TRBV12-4,TGTGCCAGCAGTCCACTGCTAGCGAATGAGCAGTTCTTC,CASSPLLANEQFF